This T cell receptor (beta chain) was found in a study of T-cell reconstitution after alpha-beta-depleted transplantation in children. Study results and caveats: Alpha-beta T cells about two months after transplant reportedly derived from several hundred expanded graft clones. It was surviving recipient T cells and thymic progenitors that gave some patients high TCRbeta diversity at day 60. At one year after transplant, newly produced T cells mostly accounted for T-cell counts and diversity.

CDR1 SGDLS and CDR2 YYNGEE come from the germline V gene. Trimming pared 3 bases from V and 1 base from J, leaving 7 bases between. CDR3 length equals 13 residues. For TCRbeta, the library was prepared with unique molecular identifiers. TCRdb fed the PCR reads into MiXCR, producing one record per CDR3 protein. The sample has around 490,000 distinct CDR3 sequences, about an eighth seen once. On this clonotype: Its antigen is unknown.

V and J are TRBV9 and TRBJ2-5, with D unresolved. Sample: PBMCs, mostly from graft donor cells, taken 180 days after TCRalphabeta/CD19-depleted stem cell transplant. This TCR derives from a female patient younger than 10 who had a stem cell transplant for aplastic anemia, so the T cells may come from the graft donor. CDR3 protein: CASSAAAQETQYF. CDR3 coding DNA: TGTGCCAGCAGCGCGGCAGCCCAAGAGACCCAGTACTTC.